These T cell receptor beta chains were read from a single sample in a study of T cell repertoires in cytomegalovirus infection. TCRdb passed the reads through MiXCR, listing each CDR3 protein once. Here the sample spans about 360,000 distinct CDR3 sequences, 15% to 20% being singletons. Sequencing used PBMCs. These receptors all stem from a human donor in good health (CMV status not recorded). Some clones in this sample may be carry-over from other donors' samples. CDR3s include the opening cysteine and the closing phenylalanine or tryptophan. D genes are given only for firm matches. Where a row states a size, it is once, few, many or the class of an expanded clone; other rows omit it.

TRBJ2-7	many	.	TRBV12-3/TRBV12-4	14	TGTGCCAGCAGTCTACAGGCGAGCTCCTACGAGCAGTACTTC	CASSLQASSYEQYF
TRBJ2-3	few	TRBD1	TRBV12-3/TRBV12-4	15	TGTGCCAGCAGAAGACAGGGAATTGTCACAGATACGCAGTATTTT	CASRRQGIVTDTQYF
TRBJ2-6	few	.	TRBV27	15	TGTGCCAGCAGGCCTCTAGCGCTCGGGGCCAACGTCCTGACTTTC	CASRPLALGANVLTF
TRBJ1-1	many	.	TRBV6-1	15	TGTGCCAGCAGTGCCAACAGGGAGTGGGGCACTGAAGCTTTCTTT	CASSANREWGTEAFF
TRBJ1-6	.	.	TRBV4-3	17	TGCGCCAGCAGCCACTCAAGTACCGGGACGGATAATTCACCCCTCCACTTT	CASSHSSTGTDNSPLHF
TRBJ1-2	many	.	TRBV7-2	13	TGTGCCAGCAGCTTTTCAGGATTCTACGGCTACACCTTC	CASSFSGFYGYTF
TRBJ2-1	.	TRBD2	TRBV7-9	15	TGTGCCAGCAGCCGCCCGGGGGGGGCGATAAATGAGCAGTTCTTC	CASSRPGGAINEQFF
TRBJ1-3	few	TRBD1	TRBV29-1	15	TGCAGCGTTGAATTCCTGACAGGGAGGACAAACACCATATATTTT	CSVEFLTGRTNTIYF
TRBJ1-1	many	.	TRBV7-2	14	TGTGCCAGCAGCTTAGCTTCTCGGGGACGTTCTGCTTTCTTT	CASSLASRGRSAFF
TRBJ1-1	many	.	TRBV12-3/TRBV12-4	12	TGTGCCAGCAGTTTAGCTAGGGGTGAAGCTTTCTTT	CASSLARGEAFF
TRBJ1-4	many	.	TRBV11-3	16	TGTGCCAGCAGCTTTGGGCACAGGAGAATTAATGAAAAACTGTTTTTT	CASSFGHRRINEKLFF
TRBJ1-1	.	.	TRBV5-8	13	TGTGCCAGCAGCAGGGGGTCTGACACTGAAGCTTTCTTT	CASSRGSDTEAFF
TRBJ2-1	.	.	TRBV28	14	TGTGCCAGCTGTTCCGGGGGTTCCTACAATGAGCAGTTCTTC	CASCSGGSYNEQFF
TRBJ1-4	few	.	TRBV27	13	TGTGCCAGCAGTTCGCGGTCTAATGAAAAACTGTTTTTT	CASSSRSNEKLFF
TRBJ1-5	few	.	TRBV19	15	TGTGCCAGTAGTATAGGATACGCTTTCAATCAGCCCCAGCATTTT	CASSIGYAFNQPQHF
TRBJ2-3	.	.	TRBV19	17	TGTGCCAGTAGTATAGATCATACAGCGGGAAGGCAGGGGACGCAGTATTTT	CASSIDHTAGRQGTQYF
TRBJ1-1	.	.	TRBV28	9	TGTGCTTCGGGCAGGGAGATTTTCTTT	CASGREIFF
TRBJ2-7	many	.	TRBV7-9	13	TGTGCCAGCAGCTCTCAGGGGAACTACGAGCAGTACTTC	CASSSQGNYEQYF
TRBJ2-7	.	TRBD2	TRBV27	15	TGTGCCAGCAACGAAGACGGGAGGGCGTCCTACGAGCAGTACTTC	CASNEDGRASYEQYF
TRBJ1-4	.	TRBD1	TRBV12-3/TRBV12-4	24	TGTGCCAGCAGTTTCGCCAGGGGGCTTGGGAGCAGTAGACCGACCATAAATCTCCAAGAAAAACTGTTTTTT	CASSFARGLGSSRPTINLQEKLFF
TRBJ2-2	many	TRBD2	TRBV7-2	17	TGTGCCAGCAGATCCACTAGCGGGGGGGCACCCCCCGGGGAGCTGTTTTTT	CASRSTSGGAPPGELFF
TRBJ2-1	.	.	TRBV6-2/TRBV6-3	13	TGTGCCAGCAGTTTTCGACAGTACAATGAGCAGTTCTTC	CASSFRQYNEQFF
TRBJ2-7	many	.	TRBV7-9	13	TGTGCCAGCAGCTTCCAGGGCTCCTACGAGCAGTACTTC	CASSFQGSYEQYF
TRBJ1-1	.	.	TRBV20-1	14	TGCAGTGCTAGAAGGAACAGTATGAACACTGAAGCTTTCTTT	CSARRNSMNTEAFF
TRBJ2-7	.	.	TRBV2	16	TGTGCCAGCAGCACCGACCCAGGGGCCGGGATGGACGAGCAGTACTTC	CASSTDPGAGMDEQYF
TRBJ1-2	.	.	TRBV6-2/TRBV6-3	16	TGTGCCAGCAGTTACTCGAGAGGGATCACTAACTATGGCTACACCTTC	CASSYSRGITNYGYTF
TRBJ1-5	few	.	TRBV2	14	TGTGCCAGCAGTGAAGGGGGAACCAATCAGCCCCAGCATTTT	CASSEGGTNQPQHF
TRBJ2-7	.	.	TRBV19	14	TGTGCCAGTAGTCCACAAGGGGGGCCTGGAGAGCAGTACTTC	CASSPQGGPGEQYF
TRBJ2-1	many	.	TRBV28	14	TGTGCCAACTCGCGGGACAGAATTTACAATGAGCAGTTCTTC	CANSRDRIYNEQFF
TRBJ1-1	few	TRBD1	TRBV20-1	11	TGCAGTGCTGGGGACAGGGACATTTCTTTCTTT	CSAGDRDISFF
TRBJ2-7	many	.	TRBV4-1	14	TGCGCCAGCAGCCAAGTGATCGCGGCCTACGAGCAGTACTTC	CASSQVIAAYEQYF
TRBJ2-1	many	.	TRBV7-8	11	TGTGCCAGCAGGGGGGGACAGGAGCAGTTCTTC	CASRGGQEQFF
TRBJ1-2	few	.	TRBV11-2	13	TGTGCCAGCAGTAGGGCCCCGGGGGAAGGCTACACCTTC	CASSRAPGEGYTF
TRBJ2-3	few	TRBD1	TRBV20-1	14	TGCAGTGCTAGGACAGGGGACGACACAGATACGCAGTATTTT	CSARTGDDTDTQYF
TRBJ2-5	.	TRBD1	TRBV11-3	16	TGTGCCAGCAGCTTACTCGGACAGGGGGTGTACAAGACCCAGTACTTC	CASSLLGQGVYKTQYF
TRBJ1-1	many	.	TRBV7-2	13	TGTGCCAGCAGTTCAGGGTTTAGCGCTGAAGCTTTCTTT	CASSSGFSAEAFF
TRBJ2-1	.	.	TRBV7-2	15	TGTGCCAGCAGCTTAGGTGCGCGGTCCTACAATGAGCAGTTCTTC	CASSLGARSYNEQFF
TRBJ1-4	many	.	TRBV7-9	14	TGTGCCAGCAGCTTGGGGAACAGAGACGAAAAACTGTTTTTT	CASSLGNRDEKLFF
TRBJ2-7	.	.	TRBV11-2	13	TGTGCCAGCAGCCCCCGTTGGGCTCGCGAGCAGTACTTC	CASSPRWAREQYF
TRBJ2-5	few	.	TRBV30	13	TGTGCCTGGAGTGGGGGAACTAAAGAGACCCAGTACTTC	CAWSGGTKETQYF
TRBJ2-3	many	.	TRBV6-1	14	TGTGCCAGCAGACAAGGGGTTAGCACAGATACGCAGTATTTT	CASRQGVSTDTQYF
TRBJ1-1	many	.	TRBV7-2	14	TGTGCCAGCAGCTTTTACAGTTTGAACACTGAAGCTTTCTTT	CASSFYSLNTEAFF
TRBJ2-3	.	TRBD2	TRBV6-1	14	TGTGCCAGCAGCCGAGGGACTAGAAGAGATACGCAGTATTTT	CASSRGTRRDTQYF
TRBJ2-1	few	.	TRBV14	13	TGTGCCAGCAGCCAAGCCCAATACAATGAGCAGTTCTTC	CASSQAQYNEQFF
TRBJ1-1	.	.	TRBV28	16	TGTGCCAGCAGTTTTGGGGCAGGGAACCTGAACACTGAAGCTTTCTTT	CASSFGAGNLNTEAFF
TRBJ1-5	.	.	TRBV4-2	14	TGTGCCAGCAGCCAAGGAGACCCAAATCAGCCCCAGCATTTT	CASSQGDPNQPQHF
TRBJ2-3	.	TRBD2	TRBV7-8	16	TGTGCCAGCAGCTTTAGCGGGGGGGCCTGGGAAGATACGCAGTATTTT	CASSFSGGAWEDTQYF
TRBJ1-1	.	.	TRBV20-1	14	TGCAGTGCTACTTACAGGGCGATGAACACTGAAGCTTTCTTT	CSATYRAMNTEAFF
TRBJ1-1	many	TRBD1	TRBV7-8	12	TGTGCCAGCAGCCGGACAGGCGCTGAAGCTTTCTTT	CASSRTGAEAFF
TRBJ1-6	once	.	TRBV7-1	14	TGTGCCAGCAGCTCAGAGGCAGGAAGGGCACCCCTCCACTTT	CASSSEAGRAPLHF
TRBJ1-5	.	.	TRBV2	11	TGTGCCAGCAGCGACGATCAGCCCCAGCATTTT	CASSDDQPQHF